What follows are 28 T cell receptor beta chains derived from one specimen sequenced in a study of post-analysis software for immune sequencing data. Built from TCR beta cDNA, the libraries had unique molecular identifiers in them. TCRdb re-derived calls from the PCR reads in MiXCR, one entry per CDR3 protein. Here the sample spans approximately 730,000 distinct CDR3 sequences, just over 45% being singletons. The antigens these receptors bind are not known. Study-wide points: Included in a set of four or five TRBV segments more frequent in patients than controls were TRBV5-6, TRBV5-1 and TRBV20-1.

The sequenced sample was blood. Receptors originate from a girl between 5 and 17 years old with multiple sclerosis.

The chain has TRBV5-1 and TRBJ2-1; 12 bases are a match to TRBD2. CDR1 SGHRS and CDR2 YFSETQ come from the germline V gene. The CDR3 covers 18 residues. With V trimmed by 4 bases and J by 0 bases, 8 bases remained unmatched. The CDR3 nucleotides are TGCGCCAGCAGCCCGGGACTAGCGGGCCCTAGCTCCTACAATGAGCAGTTCTTC. It encodes CASSPGLAGPSSYNEQFF.

The chain is built from TRBV20-1 and TRBJ2-1, with 8 bases that match TRBD2. Germline CDR1 reads DFQATT; CDR2 reads SNEGSKA (reference sequence). The CDR3 extends over 16 amino acids. V lost 3 bases to trimming and J lost 0 bases; unmatched junction nucleotides: 7. The CDR3 protein is CSASRSGGVSYNEQFF. In DNA form, the CDR3 reads TGCAGTGCTAGCCGCTCGGGGGGGGTCTCCTACAATGAGCAGTTCTTC.

The rearrangement joins TRBV12-3 or TRBV12-4 to TRBJ2-2; 11 positions agree with TRBD2. V lost 7 bases, J lost 1 base, and 8 bases stayed unmatched. This CDR3 is built from 17 residues. In nucleotides, the CDR3 is TGTGCCAGCACCTGGGCTAGCGGGAGGCGGAACACCGGGGAGCTGTTTTTT. As protein: CASTWASGRRNTGELFF.

The CDR3: CASSGISRTEAFF. DNA for the CDR3: TGTGCCAGCAGCGGTATATCAAGGACTGAAGCTTTCTTT. The chain uses TRBV14 and TRBJ1-1; no clear D gene. This CDR3 contains 13 residues. Trimming took off 5 bases at V and 5 bases at J, with 12 bases between the two ends. Germline CDR1 reads SGHDN; CDR2 reads FVKESK.

The chain uses TRBV28 and TRBJ2-7; no reliable D call. Germline CDR1 MDHEN, CDR2 SYDVKM. The CDR3 runs 13 residues. Trimming stripped 3 bases from V and 4 bases from J, with 10 bases between. CDR3 protein: CASSFPREYEQYF. The CDR3 DNA reads as TGTGCCAGCAGTTTTCCCCGTGAGTACGAGCAGTACTTC.

This clonotype has ten or more counts. This could be a read error, since a much larger clone is one nucleotide away. J is TRBJ2-7 and V is TRBV4-3; the D gene could be TRBD1 or TRBD2 (5 bases each). Trimming removed 0 bases from V and 0 bases from J, with 12 bases in between. CDR1 LGHNA and CDR2 YSLEER come from the germline V gene. This CDR3 has 16 amino acids. The CDR3 region has the DNA TGCGCCAGCAGCCAAGAGGGGACGGGGAGCTCCTACGAGCAGTACTTC. It codes for CASSQEGTGSSYEQYF.

This clonotype has more than one count but fewer than ten. CDR3 residues: CASSLGIGELFF. The CDR3 nucleotides read TGTGCCAGCAGCTTAGGGATCGGGGAGCTGTTTTTT. The J gene is TRBJ2-2, the V gene TRBV7-9; no clear D. Looked up from germline, CDR1 is SEHNR and CDR2 is FQNEAQ (reference sequence). The CDR3 has 12 residues. The germline V and J ends were trimmed by 1 base and 7 bases, with 4 bases remaining between them.

This rearrangement joins TRBV10-1 to TRBJ2-3, with D possibly being TRBD2 (5 bases). The CDR3 is 15 residues long. The V end was cut by 2 bases, the J end by 0 bases, with 9 bases between. CDR1 is WNHNN and CDR2 is SYGVQD in the germline V gene (reference sequence). The CDR3 loop is CASSESRRSTDTQYF. The CDR3 region has the DNA TGCGCCAGCAGTGAGAGCCGGAGGAGCACAGATACGCAGTATTTT.

This clonotype was found a few times. V is TRBV2 and J is TRBJ2-1; possible D gene TRBD2, 5 bases. CDR1 is SNHLY and CDR2 is FYNNEI in the germline V gene. Deletions cut 3 bases from V and 12 bases from J, with 15 bases between. This CDR3 spans 13 amino acids. The chain's CDR3 is CASSEGGGEWQFF. The CDR3, as DNA: TGTGCCAGCAGTGAGGGTGGAGGCGAGTGGCAGTTCTTC.

This chain connects TRBV19 to TRBJ2-4, with a possible D match to TRBD1 (5 bases). TRBJ2-7 matches the DNA end more closely, so the J call is doubtful. The CDR3 consists of 17 residues. Germline loops: CDR1 LNHDA, CDR2 SQIVND (reference sequence). CDR3: CASSVRTQSFVPYEQYF. The CDR3 DNA sequence: TGTGCCAGTAGTGTTCGGACACAAAGTTTCGTGCCCTACGAGCAGTACTTC.

The V and J genes are TRBV20-1 and TRBJ2-5; 8 nucleotides line up with TRBD2. The J call may be faulty, since TRBJ2-7 better matches the DNA end. The CDR3 spans 14 residues. The germline gives CDR1 DFQATT, CDR2 SNEGSKA (reference sequence). In DNA, the CDR3 is TGCAGTGCTCCCGGGGGAGCGGGGGCAGACGAGCAGTACTTC. Encoded protein: CSAPGGAGADEQYF.

This clonotype was counted only a few times. This chain joins TRBV7-2 and TRBJ2-3; the D is unclear. The V gene's germline CDR1 is SGHTA and CDR2 FQGNSA. The ends were cut back, 5 bases at V and 2 bases at J, with 17 bases in the middle. The CDR3 spans 16 residues. CDR3 sequence reads: CASSLSGKASTDTQYF. CDR3 coding DNA: TGTGCCAGCAGCCTATCAGGCAAGGCCTCCACAGATACGCAGTATTTT.

In its sample, this clonotype was seen a few times. The CDR3 DNA sequence: TGTGCCAGCAGTGAAGGGGCAGGGTCAGGGGAGACCCAGTACTTC. Amino acids: CASSEGAGSGETQYF. This chain links TRBV2 with TRBJ2-5; tentatively, D is TRBD1 (5 bases). Germline V CDR1 and CDR2: SNHLY, FYNNEI. The CDR3 runs 15 residues. Trimming pared 1 base from V and 5 bases from J, leaving 14 bases between.

The chain is built from TRBV30 and TRBJ2-5, with TRBD1 matching over 8 bases. The germline V gene has CDR1 GTSNPN and CDR2 SVGIG (reference sequence). V lost 5 bases, J lost 7 bases, and 6 bases stayed unmatched. The CDR3 consists of 12 residues. CDR3 residues: CAWGQGVWTQYF. In nucleotides, the CDR3 is TGTGCCTGGGGACAGGGAGTCTGGACCCAGTACTTC.

This clonotype was counted a few times. The V gene is TRBV7-2, the J gene TRBJ2-7, with 11 bases identical to TRBD2. The CDR3 is 18 amino acids. With V trimmed by 1 base and J by 5 bases, 13 bases remained unmatched. Germline assignment: CDR1 SGHTA and CDR2 FQGNSA. As DNA, the CDR3 is TGTGCCAGCAGCTTAGATCCAATTATAGCGGGAGGGGGGAACGAGCAGTACTTC. This gives the protein CASSLDPIIAGGGNEQYF. Supplemented by reference TRBV7-2 and TRBJ2-7, the full variable domain reads GAGVSQSPSNKVTEKGKDVELRCDPISGHTALYWYRQSLGQGLEFLIYFQGNSAPDKSGLPSDRFSAERTGGSVSTLTIQRTQQEDSAVYLCASSLDPIIAGGGNEQYFGPGTRLTVT.

As to this clonotype: One junction end does not reproduce the germline sequence, and a read error may be involved. This sequence joins TRBV5-1 and TRBJ2-2; D perhaps matches TRBD1 (6 bases). This CDR3 has 16 residues. CDR1 and CDR2 from the germline V gene are SGHRS and YFSETQ. This CDR3 reads CASSSQTGLGTGERFF. The DNA of the CDR3 is TGCGCCAGCAGCTCGCAAACAGGGTTGGGCACCGGGGAGCGGTTTTTT.

This clonotype was detected a few times. The chain is built from TRBV10-3 and TRBJ2-3; D is ambiguous. V dropped 6 bases and J dropped 4 bases, with 23 bases sitting between them. CDR3 length equals 17 residues. CDR1 and CDR2 from the germline V gene are ENHRY and SYGVKD. The DNA for the CDR3 is TGTGCCATCAGCGACGGATACGCGTCCCTACCTCCAGATACGCAGTATTTT. Translation: CAISDGYASLPPDTQYF.

This clonotype was counted at least ten times. This sequence joins TRBV24-1 and TRBJ2-5, with D possibly matching TRBD2 (6 bases). Germline V gives CDR1 KGHDR, CDR2 SFDVKD. The CDR3 spans 15 residues. The V end lost 6 bases, the J end lost 1 base, and 14 bases lay between the germline ends. CDR3: CATSSPGVAQETQYF. The DNA of the CDR3 is TGTGCCACCAGTTCTCCGGGGGTGGCCCAAGAGACCCAGTACTTC.

The rearrangement joins TRBV5-1 to TRBJ2-4; D call uncertain. The V gene's germline CDR1 is SGHRS and CDR2 YFSETQ. The V and J ends lost 7 bases and 0 bases respectively, with 14 bases between them. The CDR3 length is 15 residues. The CDR3 nucleotides read TGCGCCAGCGGCCCCGGGCCACAAGCCAAAAACATTCAGTACTTC. Translating it yields CASGPGPQAKNIQYF.

The gene calls are TRBV29-1 and TRBJ2-5; 10 nucleotides align to TRBD1. The CDR3 is made up of 18 amino acids. Germline values: CDR1 SQVTM, CDR2 ANQGSEA. Trimming at V came to 2 bases and at J to 5 bases, leaving 17 bases not matched to a gene. The CDR3 sequence is CSVEKVSVLGQGMETQYF. Here the CDR3 DNA reads TGCAGCGTTGAAAAGGTGTCAGTCCTGGGACAGGGGATGGAGACCCAGTACTTC. The whole variable domain, filled in from reference TRBV29-1 and TRBJ2-5, reads SAVISQKPSRDICQRGTSLTIQCQVDSQVTMMFWYRQQPGQSLTLIATANQGSEATYESGFVIDKFPISRPNLTFSTLTVSNMSPEDSSIYLCSVEKVSVLGQGMETQYFGPGTRLLVL.

This rearrangement joins TRBV3-1 to TRBJ2-5; D may correspond to TRBD1 or TRBD2 (5 bases each). Germline CDR1 LGHDT, CDR2 YNNKEL (reference sequence). Trimming removed 3 bases from V and 5 bases from J, with 10 bases in between. This CDR3 has 13 amino acids. CDR3 residues: CASSQGTSETQYF. DNA for the CDR3: TGTGCCAGCAGCCAGGGGACCAGCGAGACCCAGTACTTC.

The chain recombines TRBV14 with TRBJ2-5; D call uncertain. V lost 4 bases, J lost 5 bases, and 14 bases lay in between. Germline V gene data show CDR1 as SGHDN and CDR2 as FVKESK. The CDR3 totals 14 residues. The CDR3 reads CASSPRLRVETQYF. The CDR3 nucleotides read TGTGCCAGCAGCCCTCGACTCCGGGTGGAGACCCAGTACTTC.

The rearrangement joins TRBV5-1 to TRBJ2-3, with D possibly called TRBD1 or TRBD2 (6 bases each). Looked up from germline, CDR1 is SGHRS and CDR2 is YFSETQ. Deletions cut 0 bases from V and 3 bases from J, with 14 bases between. The CDR3 covers 16 residues. CDR3: CASSLGGGGGTDTQYF. The CDR3 region has the DNA TGCGCCAGCAGCTTGGGCGGTGGAGGGGGTACAGATACGCAGTATTTT.

The rearrangement joins TRBV6-1 to TRBJ1-6; tentatively, D is TRBD1 (5 bases). The CDR3 covers 10 residues. The germline V and J ends were trimmed by 10 bases and 17 bases, with 15 bases remaining between them. The germline V gene encodes CDR1 MNHNS and CDR2 SASEGT. In DNA, the CDR3 is TGTGCCACATTAAAGGGGTTCTTCCACTTT. Protein product: CATLKGFFHF.

This clonotype was observed a few times. The V gene is TRBV20-1, the J gene TRBJ2-5; tentatively, D is TRBD1 (6 bases). The CDR3 sequence is 15 residues long. Trimming pared 0 bases from V and 1 base from J, leaving 12 bases between. Looked up from germline, CDR1 is DFQATT and CDR2 is SNEGSKA (reference sequence). The chain's CDR3 is CSARDRTDPQETQYF. The DNA of the CDR3 is TGCAGTGCTAGAGACCGGACAGATCCCCAAGAGACCCAGTACTTC.

This chain connects TRBV7-9 to TRBJ2-7; the match to TRBD1 covers 9 bases. The V gene end was trimmed by 5 bases and the J gene end by 6 bases; junction bases not matched to a gene: 8. CDR3 length: 14 residues. Germline V CDR1 and CDR2: SEHNR, FQNEAQ (reference sequence). The CDR3 loop is CASSRTGETGEQYF. CDR3 nucleotide sequence: TGTGCCAGCAGCCGGACAGGGGAAACAGGCGAGCAGTACTTC.

This chain connects TRBV27 to TRBJ2-7; D possibly corresponds to TRBD1 (5 bases). V lost 6 bases, J lost 9 bases, and 21 bases lay in between. This CDR3 region has 14 residues. Per the germline V gene, CDR1 is MNHEY and CDR2 is SMNVEV (reference sequence). The CDR3, as DNA: TGTGCCAGCAGGCAGACAGCACTCCCCGCCCCGCAGTACTTC. This codes for CASRQTALPAPQYF.

V gene TRBV29-1 combines with J gene TRBJ2-1; D is unclear. The V gene lost 7 bases and the J gene lost 7 bases, with 17 bases spanning the gap. This CDR3 is built from 13 residues. Germline V gives CDR1 SQVTM, CDR2 ANQGSEA. The CDR3 sequence is CSAGRGLVNEQFF. The CDR3, as DNA: TGCAGCGCCGGCAGAGGATTAGTAAATGAGCAGTTCTTC.